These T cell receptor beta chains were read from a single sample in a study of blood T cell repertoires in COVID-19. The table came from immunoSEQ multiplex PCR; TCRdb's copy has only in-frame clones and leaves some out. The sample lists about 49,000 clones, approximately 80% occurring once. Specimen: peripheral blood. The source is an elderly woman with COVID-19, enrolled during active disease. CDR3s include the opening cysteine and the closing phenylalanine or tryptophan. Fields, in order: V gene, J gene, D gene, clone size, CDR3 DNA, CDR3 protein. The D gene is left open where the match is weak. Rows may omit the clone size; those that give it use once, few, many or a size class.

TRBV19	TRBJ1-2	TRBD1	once	TGTGCCAGTAGTACCCTACAGGGGGCGATGGGCTATGGCTACACCTTC	CASSTLQGAMGYGYTF
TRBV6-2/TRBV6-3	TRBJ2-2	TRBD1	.	TGTGCCAGCAGTACCCGGACAGGGTGGACCGGGGAGCTGTTTTTT	CASSTRTGWTGELFF
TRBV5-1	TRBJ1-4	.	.	TGCGCCAGCAGCTACATTACAGGGTTGACTAATGAAAAACTGTTTTTT	CASSYITGLTNEKLFF
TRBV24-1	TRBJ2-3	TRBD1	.	TGTGCCACCAGTGATTTGTCCAGGGGGCTCACAGATACGCAGTATTTT	CATSDLSRGLTDTQYF
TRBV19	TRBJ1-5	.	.	TGTGCCAGTATATCAGGGGCGGGGGTCAATCAGCCCCAGCATTTT	CASISGAGVNQPQHF
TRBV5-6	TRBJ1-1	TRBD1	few	TGTGCCAGCAGCCCCTGGGGGACAGGGATGAACACTGAAGCTTTCTTT	CASSPWGTGMNTEAFF
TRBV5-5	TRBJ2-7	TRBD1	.	TGTGCCAGCAGCTCGCCCGGGACAGGTGGCGAGCAGTACTTC	CASSSPGTGGEQYF
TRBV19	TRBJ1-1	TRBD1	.	TGTGCCAGTAGTTGGACAGGGGTTAACACTGAAGCTTTCTTT	CASSWTGVNTEAFF
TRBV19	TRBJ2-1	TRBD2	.	TGTGCCAGTAGTATTGGAGCGGGAGGGCCCTACAATGAGCAGTTCTTC	CASSIGAGGPYNEQFF
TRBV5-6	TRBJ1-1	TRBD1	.	TGTGCCAGCAGCCGGACCGGGACAGGGGACGCCGGGGGAGAAGCTTTCTTT	CASSRTGTGDAGGEAFF
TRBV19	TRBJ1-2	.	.	TGTGCCAGTAGCTCAAAGGTACAGGCTACTAACTATGGCTACACCTTC	CASSSKVQATNYGYTF
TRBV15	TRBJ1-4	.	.	TGTGCCACCAGCCGAGGTGGGCAGGAAAAACTGTTTTTT	CATSRGGQEKLFF
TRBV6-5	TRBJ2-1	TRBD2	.	TGTGCCAGCAGCCGAGCGGGAGGGCCCGGCAATGAGCAGTTCTTC	CASSRAGGPGNEQFF
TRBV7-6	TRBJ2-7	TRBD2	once	TGTGCCAGCAGCCTCCCCGGGACTAGCGGGAGGGGGGAGCAGTACTTC	CASSLPGTSGRGEQYF
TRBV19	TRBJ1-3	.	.	TGTGCCAGTAGCCCGGAGACTTCTGGAAACACCATATATTTT	CASSPETSGNTIYF
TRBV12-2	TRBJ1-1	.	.	TGTGCAAGTCGCGCTTTCCGGGGAGGCACTGAAGCTTTCTTT	CASRAFRGGTEAFF
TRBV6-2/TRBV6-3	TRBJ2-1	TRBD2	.	TGTGCCAGCAGTTGGGCGGGAGGACTCAATGAGCAGTTCTTC	CASSWAGGLNEQFF
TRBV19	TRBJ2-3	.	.	TGTGCCAGTAGCAGAGGATTGGAGCCAGATACGCAGTATTTT	CASSRGLEPDTQYF
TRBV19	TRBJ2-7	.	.	TGTGCCAGTAGTAAAGCGGCGGCCTACGAGCAGTACTTC	CASSKAAAYEQYF
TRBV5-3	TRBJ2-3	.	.	TGTGCCAGAAGCTTGGCCCGGGGTCCCCCAGATACGCAGTATTTT	CARSLARGPPDTQYF
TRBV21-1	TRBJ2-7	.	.	TGTGCCAGCAGCAAAGGGCGGCGGCAACACGAGCAGTACTTC	CASSKGRRQHEQYF
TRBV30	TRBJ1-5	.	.	TGTGCCTGGAGTCGAGGGAGGGGCAATCAGCCCCAGCATTTT	CAWSRGRGNQPQHF
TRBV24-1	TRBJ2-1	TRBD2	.	TGTGCCACCAGTGATTTAGGCGGGAGAGGCTACAATGAGCAGTTCTTC	CATSDLGGRGYNEQFF
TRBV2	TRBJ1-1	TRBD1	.	TGTGCCAGCAGGATACAGGGGACCACTGAAGCTTTCTTT	CASRIQGTTEAFF
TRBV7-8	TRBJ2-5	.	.	TGTGCCAGCAGCTCAGAACAGGTGGTCGAGACCCAGTACTTC	CASSSEQVVETQYF
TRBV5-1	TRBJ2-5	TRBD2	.	TGCGCCAGCAGCTTGAAGACTAGCGGAGGAGAGACCCAGTACTTC	CASSLKTSGGETQYF
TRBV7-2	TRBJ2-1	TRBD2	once	TGTGCCAGCAGCCAACGCCGGGAGGGCCGGTCCTACAATGAGCAGTTCTTC	CASSQRREGRSYNEQFF
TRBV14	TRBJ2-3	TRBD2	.	TGTGCCACGGGACTAGGGGCCACAGATACGCAGTATTTT	CATGLGATDTQYF
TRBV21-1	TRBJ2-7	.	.	TGTGCCAGCAGCAAAGCGATAGAGGGACCGGGACTACTCATTCTCTCCAACGAGCAGTACTTC	CASSKAIEGPGLLILSNEQYF